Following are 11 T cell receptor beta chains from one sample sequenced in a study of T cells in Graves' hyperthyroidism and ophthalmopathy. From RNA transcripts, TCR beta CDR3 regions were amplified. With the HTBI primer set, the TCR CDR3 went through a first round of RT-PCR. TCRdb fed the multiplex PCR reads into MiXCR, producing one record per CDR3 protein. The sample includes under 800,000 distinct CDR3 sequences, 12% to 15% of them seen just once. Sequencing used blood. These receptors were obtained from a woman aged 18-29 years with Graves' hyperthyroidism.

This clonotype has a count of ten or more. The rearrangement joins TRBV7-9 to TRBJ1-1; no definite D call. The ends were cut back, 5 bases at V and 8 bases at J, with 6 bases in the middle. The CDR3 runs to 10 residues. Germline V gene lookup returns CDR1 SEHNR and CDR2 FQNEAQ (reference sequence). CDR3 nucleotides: TGTGCCAGCAGCCGCTTGGAAGCTTTCTTT. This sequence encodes CASSRLEAFF.

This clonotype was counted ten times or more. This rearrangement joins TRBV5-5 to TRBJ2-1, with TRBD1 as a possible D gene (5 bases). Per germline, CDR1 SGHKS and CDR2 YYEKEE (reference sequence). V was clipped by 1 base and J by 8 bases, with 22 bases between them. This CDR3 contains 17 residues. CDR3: CASSLMTASQGRHEQFF. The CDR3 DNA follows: TGTGCCAGCAGCTTGATGACGGCGTCTCAGGGTAGGCATGAGCAGTTCTTC. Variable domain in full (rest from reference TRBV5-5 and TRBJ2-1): DAGVTQSPTHLIKTRGQQVTLRCSPISGHKSVSWYQQVLGQGPQFIFQYYEKEERGRGNFPDRFSARQFPNYSSELNVNALLLGDSALYLCASSLMTASQGRHEQFFGPGTRLTVL.

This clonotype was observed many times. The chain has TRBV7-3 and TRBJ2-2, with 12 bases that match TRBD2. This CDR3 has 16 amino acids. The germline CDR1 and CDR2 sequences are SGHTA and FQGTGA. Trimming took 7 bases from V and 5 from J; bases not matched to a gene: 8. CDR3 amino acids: CASTIPGLAGTGELFF. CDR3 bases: TGTGCCAGCACCATCCCGGGACTAGCGGGTACCGGGGAGCTGTTTTTT.

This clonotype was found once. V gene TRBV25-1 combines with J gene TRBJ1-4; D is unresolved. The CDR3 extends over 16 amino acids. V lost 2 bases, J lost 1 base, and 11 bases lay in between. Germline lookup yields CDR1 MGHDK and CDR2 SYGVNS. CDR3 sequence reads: CASSERGRGTNEKLFF. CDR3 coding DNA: TGTGCCAGCAGTGAACGGGGTCGCGGAACTAATGAAAAACTGTTTTTT.

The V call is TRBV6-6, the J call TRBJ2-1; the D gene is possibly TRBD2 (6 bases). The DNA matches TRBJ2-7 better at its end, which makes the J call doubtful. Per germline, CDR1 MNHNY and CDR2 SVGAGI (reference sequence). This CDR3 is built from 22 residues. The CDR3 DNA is TGTGCCAGCAGTTACTCGACGGCGGGATCACCTATTGGGCTTCCCGTGTACAATGAGCAGTACTTC. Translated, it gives CASSYSTAGSPIGLPVYNEQYF.

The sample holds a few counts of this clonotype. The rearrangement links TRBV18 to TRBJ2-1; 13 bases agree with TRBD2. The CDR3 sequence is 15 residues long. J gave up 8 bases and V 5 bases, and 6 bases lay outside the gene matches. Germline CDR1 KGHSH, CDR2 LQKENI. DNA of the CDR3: TGTGCCAGCTCATCCCGGACTAGCGGGAGTGATGAGCAGTTCTTC. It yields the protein CASSSRTSGSDEQFF. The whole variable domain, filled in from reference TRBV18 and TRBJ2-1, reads NAGVMQNPRHLVRRRGQEARLRCSPMKGHSHVYWYRQLPEEGLKFMVYLQKENIIDESGMPKERFSAEFPKEGPSILRIQQVVRGDSAAYFCASSSRTSGSDEQFFGPGTRLTVL.

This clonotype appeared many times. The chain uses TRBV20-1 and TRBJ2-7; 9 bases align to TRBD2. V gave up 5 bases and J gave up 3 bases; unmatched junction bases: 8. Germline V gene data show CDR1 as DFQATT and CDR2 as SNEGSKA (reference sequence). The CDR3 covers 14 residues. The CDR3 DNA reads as TGCAGTGCTTTCCGGCTAGCGGGAAGCTACGAGCAGTACTTC. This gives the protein CSAFRLAGSYEQYF.

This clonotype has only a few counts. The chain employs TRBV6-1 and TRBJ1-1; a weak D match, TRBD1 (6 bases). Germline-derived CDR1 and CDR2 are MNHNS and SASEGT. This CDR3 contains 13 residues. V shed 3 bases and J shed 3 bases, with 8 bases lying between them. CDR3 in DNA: TGTGCCAGCAGTGAGTACAGGGACACTGAAGCTTTCTTT. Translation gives CASSEYRDTEAFF.

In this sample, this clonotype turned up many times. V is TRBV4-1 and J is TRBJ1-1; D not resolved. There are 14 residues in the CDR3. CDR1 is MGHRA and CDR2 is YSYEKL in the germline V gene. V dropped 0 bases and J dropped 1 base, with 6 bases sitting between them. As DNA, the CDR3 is TGCGCCAGCAGCCAAGAAGCCGCGAACACTGAAGCTTTCTTT. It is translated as CASSQEAANTEAFF.

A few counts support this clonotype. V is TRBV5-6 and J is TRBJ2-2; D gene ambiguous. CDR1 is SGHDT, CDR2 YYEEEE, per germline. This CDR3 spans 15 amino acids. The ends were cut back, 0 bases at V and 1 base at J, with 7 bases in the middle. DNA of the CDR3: TGTGCCAGCAGCTTGGATGGTGTGAACACCGGGGAGCTGTTTTTT. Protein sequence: CASSLDGVNTGELFF. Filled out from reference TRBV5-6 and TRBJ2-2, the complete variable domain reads DAGVTQSPTHLIKTRGQQVTLRCSPKSGHDTVSWYQQALGQGPQFIFQYYEEEERQRGNFPDRFSGHQFPNYSSELNVNALLLGDSALYLCASSLDGVNTGELFFGEGSRLTVL.

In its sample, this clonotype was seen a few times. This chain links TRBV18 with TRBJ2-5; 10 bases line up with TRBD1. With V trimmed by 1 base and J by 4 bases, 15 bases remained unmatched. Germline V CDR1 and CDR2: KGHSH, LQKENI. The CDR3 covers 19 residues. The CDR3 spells CASSPQAPGDRGLRETQYF. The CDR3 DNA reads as TGTGCCAGCTCACCACAGGCCCCCGGAGACAGGGGGCTTAGAGAGACCCAGTACTTC.